This T cell receptor beta chain emerged from a study of blood T cell repertoires in COVID-19. About the study: The samples span acute and convalescent COVID-19 from the United States, Italy and Spain.

Looked up from germline, CDR1 is MNHEY and CDR2 is SVGAGI. The V gene end was trimmed by 6 bases and the J gene end by 0 bases; junction bases not matched to a gene: 8. The CDR3 sequence is 15 residues long. Sequencing was performed with immunoSEQ multiplex PCR; in TCRdb, only in-frame clones are kept and a portion is missing. The sample yields about 220,000 clones, approximately 88% seen once. The chain employs TRBV6-5 and TRBJ2-7, with 7 bases aligning to TRBD2. This sequence was found in a woman between 35 and 50 years old with acute COVID-19. Sequencing was carried out using PBMCs or T cells enriched from blood (not recorded which). The CDR3 DNA reads TGTGCCAGCAGGGTCCTAGCGGAGAGCTCCTACGAGCAGTACGTC. Translating it yields CASRVLAESSYEQYV.